A selection of T cell receptor beta chains follows, all from one sample in a study of shared clonotypes between healthy human individuals. TCRdb keeps only in-frame clones here, not all; method: immunoSEQ multiplex PCR. The data contain 2 million to 3 million clones, roughly 93% of them seen just once; the ten biggest clones take up 0.36%. Sequencing used naive CD4+ T cells from PBMCs. These receptor sequences come from a man younger than 30 in good health. Some clones in this sample may be carry-over from other donors' samples. The CDR3 runs from the conserved cysteine through the conserved F or W. The size field is filled for only some rows; it gives once, few, many or a size class.

>TRBV9|13|NA
CAKSGRRYNEQFF
>TRBV5-1|15|NA
CASSLDTANTGELLF
>TRBV10-2|15|NA
CASSQRAVMNTEAFF
>TRBV7-2|17|NA
CATTLGRLAGNTGELFF
>TRBV7-3|15|NA
CASSLSRGMNNEQFF
>TRBV6-4|15|NA
CASSKGLAAYNEQFF
>TRBV30|14|NA
CAWLGGSSSYEQYF
>TRBV6-1|14|once
CASRIGGVNEKLFF
>TRBV14|14|NA
CASSPRNLLGTQYF
>TRBV6-6|12|once
CASSYSGTASFF
>TRBV5-1|16|NA
CASSFRGAGSYNEQFF
>TRBV30|16|NA
CAWSLGQARTTRGYTF
>TRBV30|17|once
CAWSVVWPRTNPYEQYF
>TRBV10-3|14|NA
CAISDGGVNTEAFF
>TRBV20-1|10|NA
CSVGTYEQYF
>TRBV18|15|once
CASSPIGQKNTEAFF
>TRBV28|14|NA
CASSFGGANEKLFF
>TRBV4-2|22|once
CASSQETTGTGTATTGGNTIYF
>TRBV28|16|NA
CASSSPGVSRGNTIYF
>TRBV7-2|15|NA
CASSLSTSGSLEQYF
>TRBV15|15|NA
CATSNDRGPSYGYTF
>TRBV28|14|NA
CASRPRPRGPEAFF
>TRBV6-1|13|NA
CASNSGTVYEQYF
>TRBV5-1|16|NA
CASSLGGTGGHQPQHF
>TRBV11-1|14|NA
CASSLGVFTYEQYF
>TRBV2|16|NA
CASSAQGPATNEKLFF
>TRBV7-8|13|NA
CASSFTGRTEAFF
>TRBV7-9|14|NA
CASTTPRANTEAFF
>TRBV9|12|NA
CASSVLGNEQFF
>TRBV29-1|11|NA
CSVERNTEAFF
>TRBV7-2|15|NA
CASSLEGASGNTIYF
>TRBV14|13|NA
CASSLRAGDTQYF
>TRBV11-2|15|NA
CASSRLTGSGNTIYF
>TRBV28|14|NA
CASSLRGRHTEAFF
>TRBV5-1|15|once
CASSQLDTSTDTQYF
>TRBV7-6|18|once
CASSLFADRSHSNQPQHF
>TRBV5-6|17|NA
CASSLVRRAGTDNEQFF
>TRBV4-3|16|NA
CASSPTSRDRGHEQYF